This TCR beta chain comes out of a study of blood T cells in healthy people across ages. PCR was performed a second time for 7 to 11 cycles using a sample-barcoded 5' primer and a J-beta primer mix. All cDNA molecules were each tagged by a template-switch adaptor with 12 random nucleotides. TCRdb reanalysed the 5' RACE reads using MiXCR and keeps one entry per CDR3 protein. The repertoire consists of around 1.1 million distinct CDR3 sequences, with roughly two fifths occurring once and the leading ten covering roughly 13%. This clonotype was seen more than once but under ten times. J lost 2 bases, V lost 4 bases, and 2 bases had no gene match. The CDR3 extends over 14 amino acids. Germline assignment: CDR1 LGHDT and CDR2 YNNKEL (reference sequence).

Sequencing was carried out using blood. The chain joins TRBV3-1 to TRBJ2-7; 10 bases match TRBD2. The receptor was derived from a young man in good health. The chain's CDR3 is CASSPGLATYEQYF. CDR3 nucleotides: TGTGCCAGCAGCCCGGGACTAGCGACCTACGAGCAGTACTTC.